These T cell receptor beta chains were read from a single sample in a study of regulatory T cells in long-lasting Graves disease. MiXCR, applied by TCRdb to the multiplex PCR reads, yields one record per CDR3 protein. The sample carries 450,000 to 600,000 distinct CDR3 sequences, approximately 12% recorded once. This sample also appeared in a second study, on T cells in Graves' hyperthyroidism and ophthalmopathy.

Sample: peripheral blood mononuclear cells (PBMCs), taken at new diagnosis, from a patient treated with antithyroid drugs. The receptors were gathered from a man aged 30 to 45 with Graves disease. The CDR3 runs from the conserved cysteine through the conserved F or W.

v_call cdr3_aa
TRBV10-3 CAIELAGGGNEQFF
TRBV30 CAWRGLGGFNEQFF
TRBV12-3/TRBV12-4 CASSPQGSLQETQYF
TRBV20-1 CSATPILNQPQHF
TRBV5-1 CASSLALDNLNEKLFF
TRBV5-6 CASSPTDFYGYTF
TRBV6-5 CASSSSTGGYEQYF
TRBV27 CASSFSSRGNGYTF
TRBV12-3/TRBV12-4 CASSTGREDLYEQYF
TRBV2 CASKGTYNEQFF
TRBV24-1 CATSELGTQVDEQFF
TRBV20-1 CSARGLDSGTPDTGELFF
TRBV12-3/TRBV12-4 CASSLWGARNTEAFF
TRBV2 CASTSAGYNEQFF
TRBV5-1 CASSLARVDEQFF
TRBV12-3/TRBV12-4 CASSLSFWEREGYEQFF
TRBV19 CASRAGAYYNEQFF
TRBV15 CATSRDTGEISYEQYF
TRBV5-1 CASSLWSYSNQPQHF
TRBV27 CASSPWAGRPTDTQYF
TRBV2 CASIGANYNEQFF
TRBV9 CASSVGGGISTYEQYF
TRBV29-1 CSVDRDVRGYTF
TRBV5-1 CASSLAGTGFPDTQYF
TRBV3-1 CASSLRTGTNEKLFF
TRBV5-1 CASSLGAGPETQYF
TRBV27 CASSGGTSGSMFEQFF
TRBV9 CASSGRTSGKVDEQYF
TRBV12-3/TRBV12-4 CASSLPGRNEQFF
TRBV2 CASSVEGLNTEAFF
TRBV13 CASSLARLAGGENEQFF
TRBV12-5 CASGSGRTGTPTPREQFF
TRBV30 CAWSPRVMGGRELFF
TRBV29-1 CSVGQGANTGELFF
TRBV20-1 CSARIQDIGYTF
TRBV20-1 CSARGSGRVGELFF
TRBV7-2 CASSSRGPVGKNIQYF
TRBV5-1 CASSLAPSGANSYEQYF
TRBV19 CASSMRYGEQFF
TRBV20-1 CSVNFVNTGELFF
TRBV7-9 CARSSRDARNEKLFF
TRBV7-6 CASSLGNEGHQETQYF
TRBV10-1 CASSESRRGDSRSNQPQHF
TRBV29-1 CSGGAGARTGELFF
TRBV19 CASSIRGIDGMNTEAFF
TRBV5-1 CASSLGIQNTDTQYF
TRBV9 CASSGEASRNTEAFF
TRBV27 CASGAAGNYGYTF
TRBV6-1 CASRRGLAGNYEQYF